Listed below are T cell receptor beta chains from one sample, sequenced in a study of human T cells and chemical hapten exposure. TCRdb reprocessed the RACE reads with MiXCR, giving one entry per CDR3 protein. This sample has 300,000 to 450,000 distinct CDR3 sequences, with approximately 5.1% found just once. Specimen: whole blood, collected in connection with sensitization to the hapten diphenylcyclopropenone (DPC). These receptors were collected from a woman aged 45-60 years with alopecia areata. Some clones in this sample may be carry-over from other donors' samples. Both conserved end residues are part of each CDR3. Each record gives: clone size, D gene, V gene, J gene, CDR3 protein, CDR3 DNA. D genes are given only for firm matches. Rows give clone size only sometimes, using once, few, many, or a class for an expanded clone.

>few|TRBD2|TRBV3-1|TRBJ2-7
CASSQGTTTYEQYF
TGTGCCAGCAGCCAGGGGACTACTACCTACGAGCAGTACTTC
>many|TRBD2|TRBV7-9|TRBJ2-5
CASSSGLAGSETQYF
TGTGCCAGCAGCTCCGGACTAGCGGGGTCTGAGACCCAGTACTTC
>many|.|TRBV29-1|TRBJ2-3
CSVSGTSPDTQYF
TGCAGCGTTTCCGGTACTTCCCCAGATACGCAGTATTTT
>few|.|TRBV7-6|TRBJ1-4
CASSLSPGEKLFF
TGTGCCAGCAGCCTCTCGCCGGGTGAAAAACTGTTTTTT
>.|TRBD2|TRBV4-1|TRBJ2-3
CASSQDDRGGVDTQYF
TGCGCCAGCAGCCAAGATGATCGCGGGGGTGTAGATACGCAGTATTTT
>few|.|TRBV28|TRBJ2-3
CASSFQGRDTQYF
TGTGCCAGCAGTTTCCAAGGTCGGGATACGCAGTATTTT
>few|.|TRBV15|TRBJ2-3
CATSRETGVTDTQYF
TGTGCCACCAGCAGAGAAACGGGAGTCACAGATACGCAGTATTTT
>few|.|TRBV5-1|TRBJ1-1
CASSAETEAFF
TGCGCCAGCAGCGCGGAGACTGAAGCTTTCTTT
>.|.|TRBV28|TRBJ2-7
CASKGGGSSYEQYF
TGTGCCAGCAAGGGAGGGGGTAGCTCCTACGAGCAGTACTTC
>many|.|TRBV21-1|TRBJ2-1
CASSRLFF
TGTGCCAGCAGCAGGCTGTTCTTC
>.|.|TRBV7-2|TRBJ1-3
CASSFPRPYLGNTIYF
TGTGCCAGCAGCTTTCCTAGGCCCTACCTGGGAAACACCATATATTTT
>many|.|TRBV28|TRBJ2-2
CASSWAQNTGELFF
TGTGCCAGCAGTTGGGCACAAAACACCGGGGAGCTGTTTTTT
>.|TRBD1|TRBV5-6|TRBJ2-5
CASSSRQGKETQYF
TGTGCCAGCAGCTCTCGACAGGGGAAAGAGACCCAGTACTTC
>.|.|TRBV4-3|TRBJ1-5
CASSQDFGNNQPQHF
TGCGCCAGCAGCCAAGATTTTGGGAACAATCAGCCCCAGCATTTT
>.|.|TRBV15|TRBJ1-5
CATSRGRGSERPQHF
TGTGCCACCAGCAGAGGCAGGGGCAGCGAAAGGCCCCAGCATTTT
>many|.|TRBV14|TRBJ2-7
CASSQAGKNYEQYF
TGTGCCAGCAGCCAGGCCGGGAAAAACTACGAGCAGTACTTC
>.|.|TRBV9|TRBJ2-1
CASSRTAAPEQFF
TGTGCCAGCAGCCGGACGGCGGCACCCGAGCAGTTCTTC
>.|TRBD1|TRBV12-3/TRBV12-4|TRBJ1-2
CASSDRVANYGYTF
TGTGCCAGCAGTGACAGGGTCGCCAACTATGGCTACACCTTC
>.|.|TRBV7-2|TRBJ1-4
CASSLVKGAHEKLFF
TGTGCCAGCAGCTTAGTAAAGGGAGCGCATGAAAAACTGTTTTTT
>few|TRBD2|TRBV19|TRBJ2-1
CASSISSGGHNEQFF
TGTGCCAGTAGTATATCTAGCGGGGGCCACAATGAGCAGTTCTTC
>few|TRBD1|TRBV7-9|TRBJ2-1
CASSLGTESYNEQFF
TGTGCCAGCAGCTTGGGGACAGAGTCCTACAATGAGCAGTTCTTC
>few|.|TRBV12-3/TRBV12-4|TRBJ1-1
CASSSPGGLNTEAFF
TGTGCCAGCAGTTCCCCCGGGGGACTGAACACTGAAGCTTTCTTT
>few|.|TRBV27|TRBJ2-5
CASSLLAGAGETQYF
TGTGCCAGCAGTTTGTTGGCAGGGGCTGGGGAGACCCAGTACTTC
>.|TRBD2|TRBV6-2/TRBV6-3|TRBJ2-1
CASSSTSGGDNEQFF
TGTGCCAGCAGTTCCACTAGCGGGGGAGACAATGAGCAGTTCTTC
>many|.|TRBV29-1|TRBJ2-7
CSVEDRTQTYEQYF
TGCAGCGTTGAAGACCGCACACAGACCTACGAGCAGTACTTC
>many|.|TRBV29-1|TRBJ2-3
CSVELEGVGTDTQYF
TGCAGCGTTGAACTGGAGGGGGTAGGCACAGATACGCAGTATTTT
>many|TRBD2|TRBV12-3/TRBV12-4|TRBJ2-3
CASIAGGTDTQYF
TGTGCCAGCATAGCGGGGGGGACAGATACGCAGTATTTT
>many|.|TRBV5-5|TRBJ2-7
CASSTGPGTTYEQYF
TGTGCCAGCAGCACGGGACCAGGGACGACCTACGAGCAGTACTTC
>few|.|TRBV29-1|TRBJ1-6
CSVGEGPNNSPLHF
TGCAGCGTTGGGGAGGGACCGAATAATTCACCCCTCCACTTT
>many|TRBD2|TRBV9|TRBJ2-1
CASSRSGSGSFDEQFF
TGTGCCAGCAGCCGTAGTGGCAGCGGGAGCTTCGATGAGCAGTTCTTC
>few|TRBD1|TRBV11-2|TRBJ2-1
CASSPGWTGGVQFF
TGTGCCAGCAGCCCCGGTTGGACAGGGGGCGTGCAGTTCTTC
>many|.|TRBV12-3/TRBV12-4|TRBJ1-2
CATIRDTDYGYTF
TGTGCCACTATCCGGGACACGGACTATGGCTACACCTTC
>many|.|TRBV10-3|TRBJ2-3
CAISESARQQYF
TGTGCCATCAGTGAGTCGGCTAGGCAGCAGTATTTT
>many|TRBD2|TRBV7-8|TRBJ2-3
CASSRGLAADTQYF
TGTGCCAGCAGCCGTGGACTAGCAGCAGATACGCAGTATTTT
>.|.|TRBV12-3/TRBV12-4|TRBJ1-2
CASSRWGGGLLAF
TGTGCCAGCAGCCGTTGGGGTGGAGGGCTTCTTGCCTTC
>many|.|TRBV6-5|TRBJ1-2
CASSFSLANYGYTF
TGTGCCAGCAGTTTTAGCCTAGCTAACTATGGCTACACCTTC
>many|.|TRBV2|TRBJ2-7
CASLGGREQYF
TGTGCCAGCCTCGGGGGCCGGGAGCAGTACTTC
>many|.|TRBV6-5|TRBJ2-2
CASSYFSGTNTGELFF
TGTGCCAGCAGTTACTTCTCCGGGACGAACACCGGGGAGCTGTTTTTT
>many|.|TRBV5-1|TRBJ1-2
CASSLRLDSSAGYTF
TGCGCCAGCAGCTTGCGCCTTGACAGTTCTGCTGGCTACACCTTC
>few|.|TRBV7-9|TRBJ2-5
CASRGGAQSGETQYF
TGTGCCAGCAGGGGCGGGGCGCAATCGGGAGAGACCCAGTACTTC
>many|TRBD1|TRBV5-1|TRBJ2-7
CASSWGTGTYEQYF
TGCGCCAGCAGCTGGGGGACAGGCACCTACGAGCAGTACTTC
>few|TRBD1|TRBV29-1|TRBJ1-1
CSLRTGGGGTEAFF
TGCAGCCTCAGGACAGGGGGTGGAGGTACTGAAGCTTTCTTT
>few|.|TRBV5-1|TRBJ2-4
CASSLEVIGGIQYF
TGCGCCAGCAGCTTGGAGGTGATTGGAGGCATTCAGTACTTC
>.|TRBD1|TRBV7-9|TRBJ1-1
CASSARDRGEAFF
TGTGCCAGCAGCGCCAGGGACAGGGGCGAAGCTTTCTTT
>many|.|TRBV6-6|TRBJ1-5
CASSYPQNQPQHF
TGTGCCAGCAGTTACCCTCAAAATCAGCCCCAGCATTTT
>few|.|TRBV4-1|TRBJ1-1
CASSQDSGGGSEAFF
TGCGCCAGCAGCCAAGATAGTGGCGGGGGGTCTGAAGCTTTCTTT